The present TCR beta chain was sequenced within a study of CD8 T cells in acute hepatitis C reinfection. Study in general: TCRbeta of HCV NS3-1073-specific CD8+ T cells was profiled. Notes on the study in general: Regardless of outcome, roughly 13 public clonotypes appeared, one using V04-02/J02-02.

This clone was found once. The antigen is unknown. Documented time point: naive CD8 control sorted from an acute-time-point sample. Profiled with immunoSEQ multiplex PCR; TCRdb holds only in-frame clones, not every one. Of 38,000 or so clones detected, approximately 87% appear once; the ten largest clones hold 0.4% to 0.5%. The CDR3 is made up of 11 amino acids. V was trimmed by 5 bases and J by 8 bases, leaving 7 bases between them. Per the germline V gene, CDR1 is LNHDA and CDR2 is SQIVND (reference sequence). This sequence originates from a man aged 30-40 years with chronic hepatitis C. Material for sequencing was naive CD8+ T cells from PBMCs. The chain combines TRBV19 with TRBJ2-4; the D gene is possibly TRBD2 (5 bases). The CDR3 bases are TGTGCCAGTAGTCACGGGGACATTCAGTACTTC. Translating gives CASSHGDIQYF. The full variable domain, its missing parts supplied by reference TRBV19 and TRBJ2-4, is DGGITQSPKYLFRKEGQNVTLSCEQNLNHDAMYWYRQDPGQGLRLIYYSQIVNDFQKGDIAEGYSVSREKKESFPLTVTSAQKNPTAFYLCASSHGDIQYFGAGTRLSVL.